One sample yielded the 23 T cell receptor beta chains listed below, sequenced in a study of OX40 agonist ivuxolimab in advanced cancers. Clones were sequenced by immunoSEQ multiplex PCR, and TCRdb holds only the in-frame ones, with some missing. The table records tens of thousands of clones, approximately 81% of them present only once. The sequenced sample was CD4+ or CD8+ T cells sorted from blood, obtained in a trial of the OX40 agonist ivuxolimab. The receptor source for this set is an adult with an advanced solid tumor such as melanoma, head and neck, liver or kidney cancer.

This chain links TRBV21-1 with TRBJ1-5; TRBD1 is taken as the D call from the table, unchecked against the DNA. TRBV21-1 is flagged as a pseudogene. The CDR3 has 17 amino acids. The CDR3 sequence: CASSASGTPHSNQPQHF. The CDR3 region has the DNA TGTGCCAGCAGCGCATCCGGGACACCCCATAGCAATCAGCCCCAGCATTTT.

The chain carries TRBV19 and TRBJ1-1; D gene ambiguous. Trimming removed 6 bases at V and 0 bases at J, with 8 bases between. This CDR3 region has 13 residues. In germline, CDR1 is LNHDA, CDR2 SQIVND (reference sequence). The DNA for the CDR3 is TGTGCCAGTAGAGCACATTTGAACACTGAAGCTTTCTTT. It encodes CASRAHLNTEAFF.

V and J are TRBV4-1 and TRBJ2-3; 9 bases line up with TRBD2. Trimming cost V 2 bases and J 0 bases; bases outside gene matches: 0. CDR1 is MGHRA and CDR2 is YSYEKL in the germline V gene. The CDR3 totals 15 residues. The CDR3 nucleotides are TGCGCCAGCAGCCAACTAGCGGGGAGCACAGATACGCAGTATTTT. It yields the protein CASSQLAGSTDTQYF.

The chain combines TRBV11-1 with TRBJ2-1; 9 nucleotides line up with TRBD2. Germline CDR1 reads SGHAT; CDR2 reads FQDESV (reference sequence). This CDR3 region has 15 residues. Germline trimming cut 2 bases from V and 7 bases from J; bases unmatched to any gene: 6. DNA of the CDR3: TGTGCCAGCAGCTTACGGGCTAGCGGGACGAATGAGCAGTTCTTC. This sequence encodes CASSLRASGTNEQFF.

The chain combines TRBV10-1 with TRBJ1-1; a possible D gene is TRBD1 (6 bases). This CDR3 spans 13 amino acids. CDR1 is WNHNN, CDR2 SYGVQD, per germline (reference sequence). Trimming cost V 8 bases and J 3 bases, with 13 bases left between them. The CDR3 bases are TGCGCCAGCTCCACAGGGATTGACACTGAAGCTTTCTTT. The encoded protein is CASSTGIDTEAFF.

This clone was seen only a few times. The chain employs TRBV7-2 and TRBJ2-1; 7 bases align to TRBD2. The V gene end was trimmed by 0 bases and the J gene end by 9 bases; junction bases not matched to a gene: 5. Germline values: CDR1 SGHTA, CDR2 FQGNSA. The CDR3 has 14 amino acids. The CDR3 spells CASSLAGGIGEQFF. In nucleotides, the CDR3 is TGTGCCAGCAGCTTAGCGGGGGGGATTGGTGAGCAGTTCTTC.

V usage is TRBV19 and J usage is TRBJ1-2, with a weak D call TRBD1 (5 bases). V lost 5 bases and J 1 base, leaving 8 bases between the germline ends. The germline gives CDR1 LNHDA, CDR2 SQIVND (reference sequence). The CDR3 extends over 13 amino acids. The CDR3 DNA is TGTGCCAGTAGTGCGGGGCTTAACTATGGCTACACCTTC. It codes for CASSAGLNYGYTF. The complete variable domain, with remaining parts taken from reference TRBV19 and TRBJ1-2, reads DGGITQSPKYLFRKEGQNVTLSCEQNLNHDAMYWYRQDPGQGLRLIYYSQIVNDFQKGDIAEGYSVSREKKESFPLTVTSAQKNPTAFYLCASSAGLNYGYTFGSGTRLTVV.

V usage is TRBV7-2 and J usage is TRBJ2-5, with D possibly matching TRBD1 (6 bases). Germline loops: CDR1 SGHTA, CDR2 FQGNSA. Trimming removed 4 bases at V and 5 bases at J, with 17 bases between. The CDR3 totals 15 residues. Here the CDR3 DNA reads TGTGCCAGCAGCTCCCAAGTGGGGGCAGGGGAGACCCAGTACTTC. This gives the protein CASSSQVGAGETQYF.

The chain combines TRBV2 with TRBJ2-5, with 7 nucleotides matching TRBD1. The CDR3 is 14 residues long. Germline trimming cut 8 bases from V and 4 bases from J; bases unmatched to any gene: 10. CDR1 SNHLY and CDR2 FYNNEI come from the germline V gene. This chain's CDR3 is CASALRGFLETQYF. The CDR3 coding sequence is TGTGCCAGCGCTCTCAGGGGGTTCTTAGAGACCCAGTACTTC.

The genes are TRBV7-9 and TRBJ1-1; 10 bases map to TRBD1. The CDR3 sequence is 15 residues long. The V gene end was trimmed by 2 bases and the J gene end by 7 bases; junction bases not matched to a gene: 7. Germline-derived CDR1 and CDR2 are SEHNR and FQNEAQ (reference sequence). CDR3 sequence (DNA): TGTGCCAGCAGCTTAAGGGACAGGGGATTGGTTGAAGCTTTCTTT. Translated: CASSLRDRGLVEAFF.

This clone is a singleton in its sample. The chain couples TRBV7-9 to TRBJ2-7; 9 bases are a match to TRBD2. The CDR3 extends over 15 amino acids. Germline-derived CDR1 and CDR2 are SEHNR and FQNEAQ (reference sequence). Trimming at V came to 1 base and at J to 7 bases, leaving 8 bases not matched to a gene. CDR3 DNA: TGTGCCAGCAGCTTAGGGGGCGGGAGGGCCGAAGAGCAGTACGTC. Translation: CASSLGGGRAEEQYV.

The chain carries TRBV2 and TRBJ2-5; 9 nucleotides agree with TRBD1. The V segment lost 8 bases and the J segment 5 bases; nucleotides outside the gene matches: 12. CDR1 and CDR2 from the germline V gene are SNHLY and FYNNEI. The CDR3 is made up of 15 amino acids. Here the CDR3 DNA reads TGTGCCAGCCCTCCCCGGGACAGGGTGTTCGAGACCCAGTACTTC. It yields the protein CASPPRDRVFETQYF.

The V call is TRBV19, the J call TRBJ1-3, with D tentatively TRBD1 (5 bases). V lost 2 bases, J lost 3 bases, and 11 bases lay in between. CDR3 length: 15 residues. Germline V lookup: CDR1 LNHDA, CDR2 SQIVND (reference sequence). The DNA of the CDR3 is TGTGCCAGTAGTATATCGGGGGACGGTGGAAACACCATATATTTT. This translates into CASSISGDGGNTIYF.

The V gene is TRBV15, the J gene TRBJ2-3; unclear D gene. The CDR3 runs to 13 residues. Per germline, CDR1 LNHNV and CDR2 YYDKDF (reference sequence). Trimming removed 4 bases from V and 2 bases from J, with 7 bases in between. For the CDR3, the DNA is TGTGCCACCAGCACTCGGCCCACAGATACGCAGTATTTT. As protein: CATSTRPTDTQYF.

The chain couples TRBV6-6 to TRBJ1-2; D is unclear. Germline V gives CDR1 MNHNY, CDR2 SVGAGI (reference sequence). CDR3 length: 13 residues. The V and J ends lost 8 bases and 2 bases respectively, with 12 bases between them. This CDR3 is CASATRPNYGYTF. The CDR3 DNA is TGTGCCAGCGCAACGAGGCCGAACTATGGCTACACCTTC.

The CDR3 reads CASSLTSGRYEQYV. Written as DNA, the CDR3 is TGTGCCAGCAGCTTGACTAGCGGGAGGTACGAGCAGTACGTC. The V and J genes are TRBV5-6 and TRBJ2-7, with 12 nucleotides matching TRBD2. The V segment lost 1 base and the J segment 4 bases; nucleotides outside the gene matches: 0. Germline CDR1 and CDR2: SGHDT and YYEEEE. The CDR3 totals 14 residues.

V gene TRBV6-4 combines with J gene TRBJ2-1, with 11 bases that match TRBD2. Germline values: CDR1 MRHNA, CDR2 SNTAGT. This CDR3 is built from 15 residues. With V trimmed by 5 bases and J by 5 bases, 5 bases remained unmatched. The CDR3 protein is CASSPGTSGNNEQFF. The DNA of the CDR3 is TGTGCCAGCAGTCCCGGGACTAGCGGAAACAATGAGCAGTTCTTC.

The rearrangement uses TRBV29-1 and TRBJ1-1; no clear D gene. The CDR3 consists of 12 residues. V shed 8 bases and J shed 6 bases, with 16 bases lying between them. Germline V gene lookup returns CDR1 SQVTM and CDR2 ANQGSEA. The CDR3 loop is CSPSPYGAEAFF. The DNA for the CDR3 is TGCAGCCCAAGCCCTTATGGCGCTGAAGCTTTCTTT. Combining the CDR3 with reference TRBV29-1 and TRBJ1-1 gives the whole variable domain SAVISQKPSRDICQRGTSLTIQCQVDSQVTMMFWYRQQPGQSLTLIATANQGSEATYESGFVIDKFPISRPNLTFSTLTVSNMSPEDSSIYLCSPSPYGAEAFFGQGTRLTVV.

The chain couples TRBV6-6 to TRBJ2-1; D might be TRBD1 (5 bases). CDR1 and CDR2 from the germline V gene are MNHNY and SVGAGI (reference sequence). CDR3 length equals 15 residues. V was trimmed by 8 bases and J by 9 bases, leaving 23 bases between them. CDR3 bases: TGTGCCAGCTCCGGGTATGGGGCGTCTTGGGGTGAGCAGTTCTTC. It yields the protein CASSGYGASWGEQFF.

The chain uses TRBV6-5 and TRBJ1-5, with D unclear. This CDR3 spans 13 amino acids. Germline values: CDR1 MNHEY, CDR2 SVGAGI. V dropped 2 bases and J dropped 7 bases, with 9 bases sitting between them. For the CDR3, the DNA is TGTGCCAGCAGTTACGAGGGAGGGCAGCCCCAGCATTTT. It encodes CASSYEGGQPQHF.

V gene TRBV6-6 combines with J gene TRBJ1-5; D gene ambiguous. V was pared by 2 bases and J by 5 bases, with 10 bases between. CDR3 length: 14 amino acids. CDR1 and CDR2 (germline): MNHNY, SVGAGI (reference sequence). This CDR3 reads CASSYRAADQPQHF. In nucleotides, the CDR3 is TGTGCCAGCAGTTACAGGGCGGCTGATCAGCCCCAGCATTTT.

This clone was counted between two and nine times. CDR3 sequence reads: CASRVLGSNQPQHF. For the CDR3, the DNA is TGTGCCAGCAGGGTATTGGGTAGCAATCAGCCCCAGCATTTT. The rearrangement joins TRBV6-1 to TRBJ1-5; D is uncertain. V was cut by 6 bases and J by 0 bases, with 9 bases left in between. Germline-derived CDR1 and CDR2 are MNHNS and SASEGT. There are 14 residues in the CDR3.

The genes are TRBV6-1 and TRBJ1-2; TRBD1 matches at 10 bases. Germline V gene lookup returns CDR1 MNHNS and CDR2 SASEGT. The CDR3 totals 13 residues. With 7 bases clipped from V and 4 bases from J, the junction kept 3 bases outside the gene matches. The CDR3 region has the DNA TGTGCCAGCACTCGACAGGGGGCCTATGGCTACACCTTC. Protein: CASTRQGAYGYTF.